This T cell receptor beta chain was captured by sequencing in a study of blood T cell repertoires in COVID-19. V lost 2 bases and J lost 1, with 8 bases in between. Looked up from germline, CDR1 is MGHRA and CDR2 is YSYEKL. The length of the CDR3 is 14 residues. Generated by immunoSEQ multiplex PCR, the TCRdb table keeps only in-frame clones and is missing some. This table has 88,000 or so clones, over 75% appearing once. The receptor was isolated from a man aged 55 to 70 with acute or convalescent COVID-19. Material: peripheral blood. The V call is TRBV4-1, the J call TRBJ1-1; D remains ambiguous. CDR3 in amino acids: CASSQHGENTEAFF. The CDR3 DNA is TGCGCCAGCAGCCAACACGGAGAGAACACTGAAGCTTTCTTT.